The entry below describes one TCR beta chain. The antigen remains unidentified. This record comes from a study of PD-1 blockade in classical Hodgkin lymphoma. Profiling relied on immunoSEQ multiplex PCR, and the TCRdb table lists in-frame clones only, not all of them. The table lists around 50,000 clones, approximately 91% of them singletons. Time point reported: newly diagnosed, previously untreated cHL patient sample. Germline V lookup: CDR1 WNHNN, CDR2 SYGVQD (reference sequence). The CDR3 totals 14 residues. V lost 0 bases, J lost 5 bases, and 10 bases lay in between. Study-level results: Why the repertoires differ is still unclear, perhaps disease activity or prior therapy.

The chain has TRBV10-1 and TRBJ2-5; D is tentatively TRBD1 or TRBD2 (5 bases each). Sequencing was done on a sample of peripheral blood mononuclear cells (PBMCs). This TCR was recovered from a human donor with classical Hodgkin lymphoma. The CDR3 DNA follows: TGCGCCAGCAGTGAGTCTCTGGGGGTCGAGACCCAGTACTTC. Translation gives CASSESLGVETQYF.